A selection of T cell receptor beta chains follows, all from one sample in a study of technical replicates of blood from several donors. Produced via immunoSEQ multiplex PCR; TCRdb's table is partial and in-frame only. This sample has over 90,000 clones; roughly 96% occur once, and the top ten carry around 0.21%. The source material was T cells isolated from PBMCs. Source of these receptors: a human donor in good health. Both conserved end residues are trimmed from each CDR3.

j_gene	v_gene	CDR3aa
TRBJ2-2	TRBV5-1	ASSLISGGNTGELF
TRBJ2-1	TRBV10-3	AIWAGNNEQF
TRBJ1-5	TRBV11-3	ASSYRVNQPQH
TRBJ2-2	TRBV9	ASSHPTGPLNTGELF
TRBJ2-3	TRBV6-6	ASSHSDTQY
TRBJ2-1	TRBV19	ASSTGFYNEQF
TRBJ1-4	TRBV6-4	ASRFGREGKGEKLF
TRBJ1-1	TRBV5-1	ASSWDRVSAF
TRBJ2-1	TRBV10-1	ASSAGLAGVEQF
TRBJ1-3	TRBV4-1	ASSPRVDRGGNTIY
TRBJ2-2	TRBV9	ASSVAPGVRDNTGELF
TRBJ1-6	TRBV4-1	ASSQLKLSSYNSPLH
TRBJ2-5	TRBV13	ASSIFLTSKTGSQETQY
TRBJ1-4	TRBV2	ASTGLSGEKLF
TRBJ1-1	TRBV6-5	ASSRTANTEAF
TRBJ1-1	TRBV27	ASSWGGSREAF
TRBJ2-7	TRBV28	ASTTGDSYEQY
TRBJ1-1	TRBV4-1	ASSHTDRRNTEAF
TRBJ1-5	TRBV19	ASSIRDRRKEPQH
TRBJ1-2	TRBV2	ATPGQKNYGYT
TRBJ1-2	TRBV6-1	ASNNRDIGYGYT
TRBJ2-1	TRBV11-2	ASSSNSGRVDKGEQF
TRBJ2-7	TRBV28	ASSFSFGGDRRSYEQY
TRBJ1-5	TRBV6-1	ASEGQGYQPQH
TRBJ2-7	TRBV7-9	ASSSSTGTGFYEQY
TRBJ2-3	TRBV7-2	ASSLSRGQLR
TRBJ1-5	TRBV12-5	ASGWTGSGNQPQH
TRBJ2-1	TRBV30	AWSPQGAHEQF
TRBJ2-3	TRBV19	ASSILPDTQY
TRBJ1-5	TRBV19	ASSMAGHQPQH
TRBJ2-3	TRBV11-3	ASSPGLAGGSDTQY